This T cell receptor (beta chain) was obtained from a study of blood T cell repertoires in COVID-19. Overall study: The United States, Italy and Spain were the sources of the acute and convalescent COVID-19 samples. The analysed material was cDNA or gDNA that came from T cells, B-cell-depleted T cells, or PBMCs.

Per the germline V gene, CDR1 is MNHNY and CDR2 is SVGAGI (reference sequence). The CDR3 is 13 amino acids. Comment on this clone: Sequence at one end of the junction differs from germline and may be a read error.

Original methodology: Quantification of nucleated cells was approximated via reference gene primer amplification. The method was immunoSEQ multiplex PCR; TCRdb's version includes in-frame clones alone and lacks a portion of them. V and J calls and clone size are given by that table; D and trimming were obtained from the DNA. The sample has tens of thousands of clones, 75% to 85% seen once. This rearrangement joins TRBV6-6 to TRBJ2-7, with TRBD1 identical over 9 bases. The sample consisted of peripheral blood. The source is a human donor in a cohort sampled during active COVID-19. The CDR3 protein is CASSPGQGRAPSF. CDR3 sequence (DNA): TGTGCCAGCAGTCCCGGACAGGGGAGGGCCCCGAGCTTC.